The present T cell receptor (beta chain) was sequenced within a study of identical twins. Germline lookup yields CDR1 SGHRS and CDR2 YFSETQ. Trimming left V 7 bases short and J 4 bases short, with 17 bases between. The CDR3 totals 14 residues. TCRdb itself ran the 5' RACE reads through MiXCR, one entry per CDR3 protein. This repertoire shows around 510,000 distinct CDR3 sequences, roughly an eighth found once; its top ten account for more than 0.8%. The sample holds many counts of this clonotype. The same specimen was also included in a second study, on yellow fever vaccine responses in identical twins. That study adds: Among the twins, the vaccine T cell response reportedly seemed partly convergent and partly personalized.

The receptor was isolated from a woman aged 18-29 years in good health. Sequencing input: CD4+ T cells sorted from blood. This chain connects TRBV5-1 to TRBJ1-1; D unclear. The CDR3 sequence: CASGTGSSLTEAFF. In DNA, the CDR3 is TGCGCCAGCGGCACGGGCAGTAGCCTCACTGAAGCTTTCTTT.